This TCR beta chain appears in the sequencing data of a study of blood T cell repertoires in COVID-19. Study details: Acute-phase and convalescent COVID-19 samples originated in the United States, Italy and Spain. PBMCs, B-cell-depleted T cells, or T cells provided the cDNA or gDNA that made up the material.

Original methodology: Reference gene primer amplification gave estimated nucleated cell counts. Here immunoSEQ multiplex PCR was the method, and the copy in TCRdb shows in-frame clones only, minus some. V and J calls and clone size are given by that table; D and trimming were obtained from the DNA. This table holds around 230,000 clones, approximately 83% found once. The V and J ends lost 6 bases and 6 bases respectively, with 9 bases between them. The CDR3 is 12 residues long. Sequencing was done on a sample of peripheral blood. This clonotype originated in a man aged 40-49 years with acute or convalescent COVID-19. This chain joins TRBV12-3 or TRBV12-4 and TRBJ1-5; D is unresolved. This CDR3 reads CASSRGGQPQHF. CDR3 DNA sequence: TGTGCCAGCAGCCGGGGTGGTCAGCCCCAGCATTTT.